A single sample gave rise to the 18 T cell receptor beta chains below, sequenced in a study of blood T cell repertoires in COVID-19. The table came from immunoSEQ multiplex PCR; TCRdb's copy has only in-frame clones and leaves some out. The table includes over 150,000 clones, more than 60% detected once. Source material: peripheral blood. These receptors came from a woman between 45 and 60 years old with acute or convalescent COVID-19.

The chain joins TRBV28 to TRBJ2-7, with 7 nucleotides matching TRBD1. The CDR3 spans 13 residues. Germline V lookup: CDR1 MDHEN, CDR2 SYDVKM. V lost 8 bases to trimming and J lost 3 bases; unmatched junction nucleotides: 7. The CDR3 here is CASGGQVIYEQYF. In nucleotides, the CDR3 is TGTGCCAGCGGCGGACAGGTCATCTACGAGCAGTACTTC. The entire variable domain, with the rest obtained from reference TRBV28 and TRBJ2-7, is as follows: DVKVTQSSRYLVKRTGEKVFLECVQDMDHENMFWYRQDPGLGLRLIYFSYDVKMKEKGDIPEGYSVSREKKERFSLILESASTNQTSMYLCASGGQVIYEQYFGPGTRLTVT.

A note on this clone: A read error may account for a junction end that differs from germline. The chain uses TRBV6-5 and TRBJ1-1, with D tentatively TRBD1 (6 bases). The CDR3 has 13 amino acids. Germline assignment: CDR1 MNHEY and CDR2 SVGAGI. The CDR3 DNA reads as TGTGCCAGCCGAAGGGGGTCGAACTCTGAAGCTTTCTTT. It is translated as CASRRGSNSEAFF.

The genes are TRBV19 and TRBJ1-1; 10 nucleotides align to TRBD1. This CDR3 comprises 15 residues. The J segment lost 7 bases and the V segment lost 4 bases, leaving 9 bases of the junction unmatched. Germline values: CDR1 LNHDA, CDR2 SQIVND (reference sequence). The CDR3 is CASSRPGTGVREAFF. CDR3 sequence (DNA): TGTGCCAGTAGTAGGCCCGGGACAGGGGTTCGTGAAGCTTTCTTT.

The DNA for the CDR3 is TGCGCCAGCAGAGAGCTTCGCTCTGGGGCCAACGTCCTGACTTTC. Its translation: CASRELRSGANVLTF. The chain recombines TRBV10-2 with TRBJ2-6, with D hard to call. Germline-derived CDR1 and CDR2 are WSHSY and SAAADI. The CDR3 has 15 amino acids. Trimming pared 6 bases from V and 0 bases from J, leaving 9 bases between.

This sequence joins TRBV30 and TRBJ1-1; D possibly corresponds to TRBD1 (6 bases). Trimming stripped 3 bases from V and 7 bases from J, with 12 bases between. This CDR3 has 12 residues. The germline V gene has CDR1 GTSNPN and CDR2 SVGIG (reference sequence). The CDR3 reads CAWRDSQGEAFF. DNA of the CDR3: TGTGCCTGGAGGGACAGCCAAGGTGAAGCTTTCTTT.

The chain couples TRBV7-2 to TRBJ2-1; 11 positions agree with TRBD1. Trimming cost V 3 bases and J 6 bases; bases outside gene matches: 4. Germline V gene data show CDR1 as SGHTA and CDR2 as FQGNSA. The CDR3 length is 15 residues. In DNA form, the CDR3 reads TGTGCCAGCAGCTTGGGGACAGGGGGTTTCAATGAGCAGTTCTTC. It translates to CASSLGTGGFNEQFF. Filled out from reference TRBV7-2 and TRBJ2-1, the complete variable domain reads GAGVSQSPSNKVTEKGKDVELRCDPISGHTALYWYRQSLGQGLEFLIYFQGNSAPDKSGLPSDRFSAERTGGSVSTLTIQRTQQEDSAVYLCASSLGTGGFNEQFFGPGTRLTVL.

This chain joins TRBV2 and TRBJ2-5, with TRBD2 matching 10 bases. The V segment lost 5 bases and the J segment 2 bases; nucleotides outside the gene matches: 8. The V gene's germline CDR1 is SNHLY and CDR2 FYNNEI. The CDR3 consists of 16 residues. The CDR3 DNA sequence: TGTGCCAGCAGTCCTCGGACTAGCGGAATGCAAGAGACCCAGTACTTC. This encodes CASSPRTSGMQETQYF.

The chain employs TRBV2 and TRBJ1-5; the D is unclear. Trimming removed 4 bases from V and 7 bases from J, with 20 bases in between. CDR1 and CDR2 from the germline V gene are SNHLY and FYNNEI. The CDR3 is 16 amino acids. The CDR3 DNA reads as TGTGCCAGCAGTGGTACGGGGAAACGGGATGGACAGCCCCAGCATTTT. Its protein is CASSGTGKRDGQPQHF.

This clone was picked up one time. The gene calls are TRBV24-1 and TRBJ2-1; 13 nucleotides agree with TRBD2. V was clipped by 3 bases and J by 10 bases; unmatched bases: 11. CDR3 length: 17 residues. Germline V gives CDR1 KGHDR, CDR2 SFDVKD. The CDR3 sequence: CATSDHTSGGALREQFF. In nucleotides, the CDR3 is TGTGCCACCAGTGATCATACTAGCGGGGGGGCCCTACGAGAGCAGTTCTTC.

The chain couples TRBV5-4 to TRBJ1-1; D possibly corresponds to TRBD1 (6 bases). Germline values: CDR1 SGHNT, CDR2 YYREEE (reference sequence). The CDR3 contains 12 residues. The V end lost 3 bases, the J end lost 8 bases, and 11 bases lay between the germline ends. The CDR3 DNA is TGTGCCAGCAGCTCGCCGCAGGGGGAAGCTTTCTTT. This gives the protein CASSSPQGEAFF.

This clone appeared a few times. In DNA, the CDR3 is TGTGCCAGCAGCCAAGTACTAGAAGGCGGCAATCAGCCCCAGCATTTT. It translates to CASSQVLEGGNQPQHF. The chain links TRBV4-2 to TRBJ1-5, with D uncertain. Germline CDR1 is LGHNA and CDR2 is YNFKEQ. The V end was cut by 1 base, the J end by 2 bases, with 12 bases between. CDR3 length equals 16 residues.

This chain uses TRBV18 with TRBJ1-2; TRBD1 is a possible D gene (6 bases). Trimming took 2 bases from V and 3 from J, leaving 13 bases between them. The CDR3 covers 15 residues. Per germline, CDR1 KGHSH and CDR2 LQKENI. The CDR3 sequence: CASSPVGGLDYGYTF. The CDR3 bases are TGTGCCAGCTCACCAGTCGGGGGGCTCGACTATGGCTACACCTTC.

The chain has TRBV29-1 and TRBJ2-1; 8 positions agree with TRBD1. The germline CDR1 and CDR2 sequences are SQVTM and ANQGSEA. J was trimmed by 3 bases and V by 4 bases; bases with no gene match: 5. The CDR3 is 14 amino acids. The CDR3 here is CSVADRGDYNEQFF. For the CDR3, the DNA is TGCAGCGTTGCCGACAGGGGAGACTACAATGAGCAGTTCTTC.

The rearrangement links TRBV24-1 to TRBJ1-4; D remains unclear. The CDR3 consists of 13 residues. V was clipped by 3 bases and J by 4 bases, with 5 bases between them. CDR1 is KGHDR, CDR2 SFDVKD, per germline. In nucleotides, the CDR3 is TGTGCCACCAGTGATCCCAATAATGAAAAACTGTTTTTT. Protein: CATSDPNNEKLFF.

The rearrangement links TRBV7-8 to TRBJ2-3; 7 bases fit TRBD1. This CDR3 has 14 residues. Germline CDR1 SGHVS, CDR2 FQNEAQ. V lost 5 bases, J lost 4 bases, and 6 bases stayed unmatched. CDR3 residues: CASSRLTGSDTQYF. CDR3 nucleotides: TGTGCCAGCAGCCGACTGACAGGGTCAGATACGCAGTATTTT.

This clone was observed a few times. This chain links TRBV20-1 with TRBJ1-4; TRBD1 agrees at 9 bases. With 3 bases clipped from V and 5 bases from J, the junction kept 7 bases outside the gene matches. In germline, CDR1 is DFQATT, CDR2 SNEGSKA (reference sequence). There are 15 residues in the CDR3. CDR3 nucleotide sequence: TGCAGTGCTAGTCCCCCCGGGACAGGGAATGAAAAACTGTTTTTT. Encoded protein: CSASPPGTGNEKLFF.

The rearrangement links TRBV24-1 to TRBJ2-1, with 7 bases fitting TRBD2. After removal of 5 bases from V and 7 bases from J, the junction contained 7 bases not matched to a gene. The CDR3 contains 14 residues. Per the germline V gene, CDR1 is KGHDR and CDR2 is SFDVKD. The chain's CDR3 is CATSVGLENNEQFF. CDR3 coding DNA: TGTGCCACCAGTGTCGGACTAGAGAATAATGAGCAGTTCTTC.

The CDR3 loop is CASSLLVEQVNDQPQHF. CDR3 bases: TGTGCCAGCAGCTTGTTAGTAGAACAGGTTAACGATCAGCCCCAGCATTTT. The chain combines TRBV5-4 with TRBJ1-5; possible D gene TRBD1, 5 bases. V dropped 1 base and J dropped 5 bases, with 19 bases sitting between them. The germline V gene encodes CDR1 SGHNT and CDR2 YYREEE (reference sequence). The CDR3 extends over 17 amino acids.